The text below deals with one T cell receptor (beta chain). Its antigen is not identified. The CDR3 consists of 15 residues. Trimming took 4 bases from V and 0 from J, leaving 11 bases between them. Germline V lookup: CDR1 MDHEN, CDR2 SYDVKM. A single record per CDR3 protein comes from TCRdb applying MiXCR to the reads. The table lists 830,000 or so distinct CDR3 sequences, 32% of them singletons, with around 12% in the top ten. The data stem from a study of T cell repertoires in cytomegalovirus infection. Study background: Recently described HLA-C-restricted plus well-studied HLA-B-restricted CMV epitopes were used. Indications came from public TCR beta signatures; they pointed to CMV infection and to a matching HLA type.

Study-wide points: The study found HLA-C-restricted CMV-specific TCR beta clonotypes dominating the ex vivo response. Accumulated public TCR beta family frequency recognized individuals carrying CMV together with the relevant HLA.

Sequencing used cultured CD8+ T cells from PBMCs, obtained from culture after CMV antigen stimulation. This TCR derives from a human donor in good health (CMV status not recorded). Some clones in this sample may be carry-over from other donors' samples. The V gene is TRBV28, the J gene TRBJ2-3; no definite D call. The CDR3 here is CASSSVSASTDTQYF. DNA of the CDR3: TGTGCCAGCAGTTCGGTCTCAGCTAGCACAGATACGCAGTATTTT.